One sample yielded the 8 T cell receptor beta chains listed below, sequenced in a study of breast tumors, draining lymph nodes, adjacent tissues. In TCRdb, the multiplex PCR reads were re-called with MiXCR into one record per CDR3 protein. The sample carries 66,000 or so distinct CDR3 sequences, 40% to 55% recorded once. What was sequenced was breast tumor tissue. Receptors originate from a female donor with breast cancer. Some clones in this sample may be carry-over from other donors' samples.

This clonotype came up a few times. A much larger clone lies one base from this, so it may be a read error. The V gene is TRBV14, the J gene TRBJ2-7, with D maybe TRBD2 (6 bases). This CDR3 region has 17 residues. V was shortened by 3 bases and J by 6 bases, with 24 bases between the two germline ends. Germline values: CDR1 SGHDN, CDR2 FVKESK. The CDR3 loop reads CASSHHGWSGERPEQYF. The CDR3 nucleotides read TGTGCCAGCAGCCACCACGGATGGTCGGGAGAGAGACCCGAGCAGTACTTC.

This chain links TRBV5-6 with TRBJ2-3; D uncertain. Trimming stripped 4 bases from V and 2 bases from J, with 26 bases between. This CDR3 has 19 amino acids. Germline-derived CDR1 and CDR2 are SGHDT and YYEEEE. For the CDR3, the DNA is TGTGCCAGCAGCCCCGACCCTGCGTCCGACGAGCAGTACACAGATACGCAGTATTTT. Its translation: CASSPDPASDEQYTDTQYF.

The chain has TRBV20-1 and TRBJ1-5; 8 nucleotides line up with TRBD1. The junction had 8 bases not matched to a gene; V was cut back by 6 bases and J by 1 base. The CDR3 extends over 15 amino acids. Germline V gene lookup returns CDR1 DFQATT and CDR2 SNEGSKA (reference sequence). CDR3 amino acids: CSANGRGQSNQPQHF. The CDR3 DNA sequence: TGCAGTGCCAATGGCAGGGGGCAGAGCAATCAGCCCCAGCATTTT.

The table lists this clonotype with many counts. The genes are TRBV12-3 or TRBV12-4 and TRBJ2-7, with TRBD1 matching 7 bases. CDR3 size: 12 residues. The V segment lost 4 bases and the J segment 4 bases; nucleotides outside the gene matches: 1. In nucleotides, the CDR3 is TGTGCCAGCAGTTCACAGGGGTACGAGCAGTACTTC. Translation gives CASSSQGYEQYF.

Many counts were recorded for this clonotype. The gene calls are TRBV27 and TRBJ2-5; 11 positions match TRBD1. The ends lost 5 bases at V and 4 bases at J; junction bases unmatched: 3. CDR1 is MNHEY, CDR2 SMNVEV, per germline (reference sequence). The CDR3 is made up of 14 amino acids. CDR3 DNA sequence: TGTGCCAGCAGTAGGACAGGGGGCGGAGAGACCCAGTACTTC. This gives the protein CASSRTGGGETQYF.

Notes on this clonotype: The CDR3 carries no conserved terminal phenylalanine or tryptophan, so it likely arises from a read error. The CDR3 DNA reads as TGTGCCACCAGTGCTTCCGGGGGGACAGGGAGGGAGCAGTACCTC. Its translation: CATSASGGTGREQYL. The gene calls are TRBV24-1 and TRBJ2-7; 9 nucleotides align to TRBD1. Looked up from germline, CDR1 is KGHDR and CDR2 is SFDVKD. The length of the CDR3 is 15 residues. Unmatched junction bases numbered 11, after V lost 5 bases and J lost 7 bases.

Many counts were recorded for this clonotype. V usage is TRBV9 and J usage is TRBJ1-5; D is perhaps TRBD1 (6 bases). Looked up from germline, CDR1 is SGDLS and CDR2 is YYNGEE. CDR3 size: 14 residues. V was trimmed by 2 bases and J by 3 bases, leaving 9 bases between them. CDR3 region: CASSVGGPNQPQHF. As DNA, the CDR3 is TGTGCCAGCAGCGTGGGGGGGCCCAATCAGCCCCAGCATTTT.

The rearrangement links TRBV7-9 to TRBJ2-3; possibly TRBD1 or TRBD2 for D (5 bases each). This CDR3 has 14 amino acids. V was pared by 6 bases and J by 2 bases, with 12 bases between. CDR1 is SEHNR and CDR2 is FQNEAQ in the germline V gene (reference sequence). CDR3 residues: CASSRGAYTDTQYF. In nucleotides, the CDR3 is TGTGCCAGCAGTAGAGGGGCGTACACAGATACGCAGTATTTT.